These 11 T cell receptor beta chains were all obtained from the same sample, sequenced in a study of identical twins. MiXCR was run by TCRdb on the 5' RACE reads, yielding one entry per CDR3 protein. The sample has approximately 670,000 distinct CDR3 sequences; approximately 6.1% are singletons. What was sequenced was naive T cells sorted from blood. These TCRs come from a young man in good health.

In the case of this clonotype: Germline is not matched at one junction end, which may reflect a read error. CDR3 in amino acids: CAAGGSSEQYF. CDR3 in DNA: TGTGCCGCGGGGGGCTCCTCCGAGCAGTACTTC. V usage is TRBV3-1 and J usage is TRBJ2-7; 8 positions agree with TRBD2. CDR3 length equals 11 residues. The germline V gene encodes CDR1 LGHDT and CDR2 YNNKEL (reference sequence).

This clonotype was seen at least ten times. CDR3 coding DNA: TGTGCCAGCAGTTCCTTGACAGGTAGGGCTTTCTTT. Residues: CASSSLTGRAFF. J is TRBJ1-1 and V is TRBV12-3 or TRBV12-4; a weak D match, TRBD1 (6 bases). V was pared by 4 bases and J by 11 bases, with 14 bases between. The CDR3 is made up of 12 amino acids.

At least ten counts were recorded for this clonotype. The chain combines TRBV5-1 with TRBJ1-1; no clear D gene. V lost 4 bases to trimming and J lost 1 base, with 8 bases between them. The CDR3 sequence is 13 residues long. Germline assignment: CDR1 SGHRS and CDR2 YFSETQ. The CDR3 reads CASSNRENTEAFF. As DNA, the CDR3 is TGCGCCAGCAGCAATCGGGAGAACACTGAAGCTTTCTTT.

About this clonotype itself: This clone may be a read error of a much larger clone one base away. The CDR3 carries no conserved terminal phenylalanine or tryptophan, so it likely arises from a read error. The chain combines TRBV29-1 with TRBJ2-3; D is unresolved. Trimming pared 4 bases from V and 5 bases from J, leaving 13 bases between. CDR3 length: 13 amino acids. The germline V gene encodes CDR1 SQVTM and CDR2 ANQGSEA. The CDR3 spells CSVGALVGDTQYC. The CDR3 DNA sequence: TGCAGCGTTGGAGCCTTGGTGGGAGATACGCAGTATTGT.

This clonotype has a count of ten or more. The CDR3 DNA follows: TGCGCCAGCAGCCAGGTTGGGGGAGGAAACCGGAATGAGCAGTTCTTC. Residues: CASSQVGGGNRNEQFF. This chain joins TRBV4-1 and TRBJ2-1, with D possibly matching TRBD2 (6 bases). This CDR3 region has 16 residues. Germline lookup yields CDR1 MGHRA and CDR2 YSYEKL. Trimming shortened V by 3 bases and J by 7 bases, and 19 bases separated the two germline ends.

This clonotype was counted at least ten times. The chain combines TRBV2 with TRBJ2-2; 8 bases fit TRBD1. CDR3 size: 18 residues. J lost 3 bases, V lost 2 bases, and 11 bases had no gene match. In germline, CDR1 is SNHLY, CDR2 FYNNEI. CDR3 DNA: TGTGCCAGCAGTGAAACCTTAGGACAGGGTCTGGACACCGGGGAGCTGTTTTTT. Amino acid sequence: CASSETLGQGLDTGELFF.

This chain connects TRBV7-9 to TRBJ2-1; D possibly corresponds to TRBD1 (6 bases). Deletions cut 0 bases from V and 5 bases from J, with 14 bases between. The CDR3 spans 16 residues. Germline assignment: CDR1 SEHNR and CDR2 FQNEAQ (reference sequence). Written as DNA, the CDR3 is TGTGCCAGCAGCTTAGCTCCCAGGGGTGGTAACAATGAGCAGTTCTTC. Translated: CASSLAPRGGNNEQFF.

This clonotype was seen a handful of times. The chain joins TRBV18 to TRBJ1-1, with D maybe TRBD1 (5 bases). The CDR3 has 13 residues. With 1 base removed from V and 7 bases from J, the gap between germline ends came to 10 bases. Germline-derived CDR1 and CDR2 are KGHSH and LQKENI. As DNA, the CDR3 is TGTGCCAGCTCACCACGCAGGGAATTTGAAGCTTTCTTT. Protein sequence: CASSPRREFEAFF.

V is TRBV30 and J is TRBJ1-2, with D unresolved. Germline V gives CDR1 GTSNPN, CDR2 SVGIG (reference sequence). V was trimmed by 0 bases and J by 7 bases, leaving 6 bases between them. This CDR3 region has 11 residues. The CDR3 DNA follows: TGTGCCTGGAGTGTACATGGTGGCTACACCTTC. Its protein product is CAWSVHGGYTF.

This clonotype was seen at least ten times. The CDR3 DNA reads as TGCAGTGCTAGGGACCTGACAGGAGTTAATGAAAAACTGTTTTTT. This encodes CSARDLTGVNEKLFF. The genes are TRBV20-1 and TRBJ1-4, with D possibly TRBD1 on 6 matching bases. V was shortened by 3 bases and J by 4 bases, with 15 bases between the two germline ends. The germline V gene encodes CDR1 DFQATT and CDR2 SNEGSKA (reference sequence). The CDR3 is 15 residues long.

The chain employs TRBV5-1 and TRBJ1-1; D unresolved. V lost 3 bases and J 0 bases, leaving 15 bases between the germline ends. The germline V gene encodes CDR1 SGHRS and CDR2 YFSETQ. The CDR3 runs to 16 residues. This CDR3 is CASSSVGARMNTEAFF. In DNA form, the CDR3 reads TGCGCCAGCAGCTCGGTTGGCGCGAGAATGAACACTGAAGCTTTCTTT. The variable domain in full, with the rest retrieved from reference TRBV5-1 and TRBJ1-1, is KAGVTQTPRYLIKTRGQQVTLSCSPISGHRSVSWYQQTPGQGLQFLFEYFSETQRNKGNFPGRFSGRQFSNSRSEMNVSTLELGDSALYLCASSSVGARMNTEAFFGQGTRLTVV.